This T cell receptor (beta chain) was sequenced during a study of molecular identifiers for immune sequencing clone quantification. Findings and caveats of the study: Clonotypes surpassing 20 RNA copies contained over 98% of effector molecules, versus under 1% in naive cells.

TCRdb ran MiXCR on the PCR reads and lists one entry per CDR3 protein. This table holds around 460,000 distinct CDR3 sequences, 25% found once. The CDR3 is 14 residues long. From germline, CDR1 is SGHTA and CDR2 FQGNSA. After removal of 4 bases from V and 1 base from J, the junction contained 3 bases not matched to a gene. This clonotype was picked up many times. The antigen is undetermined. The specimen sequenced was naive CD8+ T cells from blood, with Jurkat cell RNA spiked in. Subset described: FACS-sorted CD8+CD4-CCR7+CD45RA+ naive T cells. The V gene is TRBV7-2, the J gene TRBJ1-1; 7 nucleotides align to TRBD1. This clonotype was sampled from a human donor in good health. Some libraries in this study had Jurkat cell RNA spiked in. In DNA form, the CDR3 reads TGTGCCAGCAGCTCCGGGACAGCGAACACTGAAGCTTTCTTT. It specifies CASSSGTANTEAFF.